The TCR beta chain described here comes from a study of blood T cell repertoires in COVID-19. Data came from immunoSEQ multiplex PCR; TCRdb stores just in-frame clones and leaves some out. The sample has about 500,000 clones; roughly nine tenths are singletons. With 2 bases clipped from V and 4 bases from J, the junction kept 17 bases outside the gene matches. The CDR3 extends over 20 amino acids. Germline CDR1 MNHEY, CDR2 SVGEGT. While infection was still active, Seattle patients were enrolled and then followed longitudinally. The TCR originated in a man younger than 30 with COVID-19, enrolled during active disease. The material sequenced was peripheral blood. The rearrangement uses TRBV6-2 or TRBV6-3 and TRBJ2-3, with 11 bases matching TRBD2. The DNA of the CDR3 is TGTGCCAGCAGTTACAAACGGAGATCACTAGCGGGAGAGTTCGCAGATACGCAGTATTTT. This translates into CASSYKRRSLAGEFADTQYF.